This T cell receptor (beta chain) was sequenced during a study of cytomegalovirus exposure and HLA in healthy donors. In the PCR, 60 Vbeta and 13 Jbeta primers were used. Data came from immunoSEQ multiplex PCR; TCRdb stores just in-frame clones and leaves some out. This sample has about 94,000 clones, with roughly 75% found just once. The CDR3 runs 15 residues. V shed 0 bases, J shed 2 bases, and the junction held 4 bases outside the gene matches. CDR1 is SGDLS, CDR2 YYNGEE, per germline. The chain is built from TRBV9 and TRBJ2-7; 8 bases map to TRBD1. The sequenced material came from PBMCs. The sequence came from a woman aged 60-70 years in good health and CMV-seronegative. The DNA for the CDR3 is TGTGCCAGCAGCGTAGAGACAGGGGATACCTACGAGCAGTACTTC. It specifies CASSVETGDTYEQYF.